One and the same sample provided the 9 T cell receptor beta chains below, sequenced in a study of human T cells and chemical hapten exposure. Via MiXCR, TCRdb re-called the RACE reads, giving one row per CDR3 protein. Of fewer than 400,000 distinct CDR3 sequences detected, roughly 6.9% appear once; the ten largest clones hold 7% to 10%. The sample's time point: patch test 1, 2 weeks after DPC sensitization. The treatment here: therapeutic diphenylcyclopropenone sensitization with weekly scalp DPC. The input for sequencing was whole blood, taken in connection with sensitization to the hapten diphenylcyclopropenone (DPC). These receptors were obtained from a woman between 18 and 30 years old with alopecia areata. Some clones in this sample may be carry-over from other donors' samples.

The table lists this clonotype with many counts. J is TRBJ2-3 and V is TRBV11-1; the D gene is possibly TRBD2 (5 bases). The V gene lost 2 bases and the J gene lost 9 bases, with 9 bases spanning the gap. The germline V gene encodes CDR1 SGHAT and CDR2 FQDESV (reference sequence). This CDR3 region has 12 residues. The DNA of the CDR3 is TGTGCCAGCAGCTTATGGGGAGAGACGCAGTATTTT. This encodes CASSLWGETQYF.

This clonotype was detected a few times. This rearrangement joins TRBV12-3 or TRBV12-4 to TRBJ1-1; D is perhaps TRBD1 (5 bases). V was pared by 3 bases and J by 8 bases, with 10 bases between. The CDR3 spans 12 residues. This CDR3 reads CASSFIRGEAFF. The CDR3 nucleotides are TGTGCCAGCAGTTTTATCCGGGGGGAAGCTTTCTTT.

This chain connects TRBV2 to TRBJ1-5, with no clear D. The CDR3 runs 13 residues. Germline V CDR1 and CDR2: SNHLY, FYNNEI. V was clipped by 8 bases and J by 0 bases, with 8 bases between them. The CDR3 reads CASVGNSNQPQHF. In DNA form, the CDR3 reads TGTGCCAGCGTCGGAAATAGCAATCAGCCCCAGCATTTT.

As for this clonotype: This may stem from a read error, because a much larger clone lies one nucleotide away. This rearrangement joins TRBV6-4 to TRBJ2-6; tentatively, D is TRBD1 (5 bases). The CDR3 contains 16 residues. Germline V gene data show CDR1 as MRHNA and CDR2 as SNTAGT. The DNA of the CDR3 is TGTGCCAGCAGTGACTCGACCGGATCTGGGGCCAACATCCTGACTTTC. Its translation: CASSDSTGSGANILTF.

Only a few counts were recorded for this clonotype. The gene calls are TRBV11-2 and TRBJ2-3, with 9 bases aligning to TRBD2. The CDR3 is 15 residues long. V shed 1 base, J shed 6 bases, and the junction held 5 bases outside the gene matches. Germline CDR1 reads SGHAT; CDR2 reads FQNNGV. Here the CDR3 DNA reads TGTGCCAGCAGCTTAGCGGTCACTAGCGGGGATACGCAGTATTTT. Translated, it gives CASSLAVTSGDTQYF.

The CDR3 nucleotides are TGCGCCAGCCGGGAACAGGGAATCTATAATTCACCCCTCCACTTT. Residues: CASREQGIYNSPLHF. V gene TRBV5-1 combines with J gene TRBJ1-6; D is possibly TRBD1 (6 bases). V lost 7 bases, J lost 3 bases, and 14 bases lay in between. CDR1 and CDR2 from the germline V gene are SGHRS and YFSETQ. The CDR3 extends over 15 amino acids.

This clonotype occurred many times. The gene calls are TRBV6-5 and TRBJ1-6, with D possibly TRBD1 on 6 matching bases. Germline V CDR1 and CDR2: MNHEY, SVGAGI. Trimming pared 6 bases from V and 5 bases from J, leaving 17 bases between. The CDR3 runs to 16 residues. CDR3 in amino acids: CASRRARQAHNSPLHF. The CDR3 coding sequence is TGTGCCAGCAGACGAGCCCGACAGGCCCATAATTCACCCCTCCACTTT.

The CDR3 is CASSLSGDSYNEQFF. The CDR3 DNA sequence: TGTGCCAGCAGCTTAAGCGGCGACTCCTACAATGAGCAGTTCTTC. This chain connects TRBV7-9 to TRBJ2-1; tentatively, D is TRBD2 (5 bases). V was shortened by 2 bases and J by 0 bases, with 8 bases between the two germline ends. Germline CDR1 and CDR2: SEHNR and FQNEAQ (reference sequence). The CDR3 is 15 amino acids.

The genes are TRBV7-2 and TRBJ1-2; 7 nucleotides align to TRBD1. Germline lookup yields CDR1 SGHTA and CDR2 FQGNSA. The CDR3 contains 14 residues. Trimming cost V 5 bases and J 5 bases; bases outside gene matches: 8. For the CDR3, the DNA is TGTGCCAGCAGCGCGGGGACAGCTCTATATGGCTACACCTTC. It encodes CASSAGTALYGYTF.